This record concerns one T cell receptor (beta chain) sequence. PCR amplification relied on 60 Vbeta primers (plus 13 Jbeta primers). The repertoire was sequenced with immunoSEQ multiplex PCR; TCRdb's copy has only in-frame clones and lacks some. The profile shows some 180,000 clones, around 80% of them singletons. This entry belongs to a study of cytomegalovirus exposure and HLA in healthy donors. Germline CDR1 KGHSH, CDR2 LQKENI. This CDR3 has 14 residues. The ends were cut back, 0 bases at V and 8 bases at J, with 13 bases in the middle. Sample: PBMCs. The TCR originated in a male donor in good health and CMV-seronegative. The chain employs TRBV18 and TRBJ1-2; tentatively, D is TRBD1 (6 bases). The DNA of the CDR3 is TGTGCCAGCTCACCACCAGGGGGATATATCGGCTACACCTTC. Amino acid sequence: CASSPPGGYIGYTF.